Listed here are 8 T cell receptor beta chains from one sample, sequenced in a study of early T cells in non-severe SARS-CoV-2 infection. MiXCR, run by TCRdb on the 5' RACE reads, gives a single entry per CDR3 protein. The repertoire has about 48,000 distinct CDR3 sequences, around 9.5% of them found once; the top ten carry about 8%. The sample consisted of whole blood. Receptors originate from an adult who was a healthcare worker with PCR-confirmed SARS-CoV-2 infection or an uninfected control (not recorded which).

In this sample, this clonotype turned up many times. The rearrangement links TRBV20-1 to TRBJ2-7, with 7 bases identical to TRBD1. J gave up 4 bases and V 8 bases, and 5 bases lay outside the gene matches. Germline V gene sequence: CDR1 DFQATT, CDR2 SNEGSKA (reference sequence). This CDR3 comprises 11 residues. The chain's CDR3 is CSPGGRYEQYF. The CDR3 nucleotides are TGCAGTCCAGGGGGAAGGTACGAGCAGTACTTC.

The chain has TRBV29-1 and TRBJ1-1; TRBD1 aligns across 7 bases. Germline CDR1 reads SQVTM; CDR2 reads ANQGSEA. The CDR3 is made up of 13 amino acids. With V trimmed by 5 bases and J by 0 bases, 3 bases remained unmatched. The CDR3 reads CSVQQGVNTEAFF. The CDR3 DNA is TGCAGCGTTCAGCAGGGGGTGAACACTGAAGCTTTCTTT.

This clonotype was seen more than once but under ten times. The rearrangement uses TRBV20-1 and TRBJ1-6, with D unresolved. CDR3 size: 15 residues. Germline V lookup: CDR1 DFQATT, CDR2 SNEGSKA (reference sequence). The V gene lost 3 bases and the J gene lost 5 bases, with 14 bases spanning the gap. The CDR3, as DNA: TGCAGTGCTAGTCAACAAGGGCCCGATAATTCACCCCTCCACTTT. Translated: CSASQQGPDNSPLHF.

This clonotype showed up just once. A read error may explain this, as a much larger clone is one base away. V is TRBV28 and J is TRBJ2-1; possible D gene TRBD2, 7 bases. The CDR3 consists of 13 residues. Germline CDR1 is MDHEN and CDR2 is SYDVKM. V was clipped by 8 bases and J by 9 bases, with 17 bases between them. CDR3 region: CASWAPGGSEQFF. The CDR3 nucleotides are TGTGCCAGCTGGGCCCCGGGGGGCAGTGAGCAGTTCTTC.

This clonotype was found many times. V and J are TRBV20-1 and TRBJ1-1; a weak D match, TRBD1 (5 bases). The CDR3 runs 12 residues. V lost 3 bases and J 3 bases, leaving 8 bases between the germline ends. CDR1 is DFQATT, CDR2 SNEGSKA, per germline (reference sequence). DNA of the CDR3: TGCAGTGCTAGTCGGGGGGACACTGAAGCTTTCTTT. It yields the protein CSASRGDTEAFF.

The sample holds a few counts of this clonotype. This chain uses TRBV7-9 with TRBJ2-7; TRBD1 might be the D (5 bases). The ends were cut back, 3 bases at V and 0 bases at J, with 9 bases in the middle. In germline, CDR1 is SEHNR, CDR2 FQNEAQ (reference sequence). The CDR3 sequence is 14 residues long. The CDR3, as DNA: TGTGCCAGCAGCTTCCCAGGGAACTCCTACGAGCAGTACTTC. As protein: CASSFPGNSYEQYF.

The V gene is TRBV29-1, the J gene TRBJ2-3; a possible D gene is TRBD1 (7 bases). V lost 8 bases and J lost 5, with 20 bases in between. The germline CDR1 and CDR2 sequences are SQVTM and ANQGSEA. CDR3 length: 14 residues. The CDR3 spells CSLRRTGGKDTQYF. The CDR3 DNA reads TGCAGCCTCCGGAGGACAGGCGGGAAAGATACGCAGTATTTT.

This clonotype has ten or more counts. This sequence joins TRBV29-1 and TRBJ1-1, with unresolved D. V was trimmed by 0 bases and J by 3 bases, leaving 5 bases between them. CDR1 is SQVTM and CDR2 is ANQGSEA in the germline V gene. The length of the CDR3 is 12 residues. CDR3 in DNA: TGCAGCGTTGAAGATCGATACACTGAAGCTTTCTTT. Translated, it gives CSVEDRYTEAFF.